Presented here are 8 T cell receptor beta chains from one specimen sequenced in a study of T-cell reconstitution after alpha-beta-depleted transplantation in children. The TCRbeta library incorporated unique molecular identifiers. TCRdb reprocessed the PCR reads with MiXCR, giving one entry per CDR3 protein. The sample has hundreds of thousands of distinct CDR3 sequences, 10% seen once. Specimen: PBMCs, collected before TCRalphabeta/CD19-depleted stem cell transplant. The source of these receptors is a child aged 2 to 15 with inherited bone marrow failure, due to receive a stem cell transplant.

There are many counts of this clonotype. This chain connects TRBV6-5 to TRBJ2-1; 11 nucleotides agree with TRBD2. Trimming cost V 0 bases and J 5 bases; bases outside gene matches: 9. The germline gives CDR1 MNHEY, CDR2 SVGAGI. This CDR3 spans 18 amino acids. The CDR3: CASSYSPTLAGVDNEQFF. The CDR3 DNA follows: TGTGCCAGCAGTTACTCCCCCACACTAGCGGGAGTCGACAATGAGCAGTTCTTC.

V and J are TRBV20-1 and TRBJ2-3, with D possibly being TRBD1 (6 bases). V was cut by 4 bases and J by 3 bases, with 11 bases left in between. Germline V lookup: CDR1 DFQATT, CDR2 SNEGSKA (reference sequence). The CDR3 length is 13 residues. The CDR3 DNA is TGCAGTGCTACCCTGGGGGCGACAGATACGCAGTATTTT. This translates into CSATLGATDTQYF.

In DNA form, the CDR3 reads TGTGCCAGCAGTTTGCAAGGAGGTGAGCAGTTCTTC. Protein product: CASSLQGGEQFF. The gene calls are TRBV27 and TRBJ2-1; TRBD2 might be the D (5 bases). CDR1 and CDR2 from the germline V gene are MNHEY and SMNVEV (reference sequence). The CDR3 totals 12 residues. Between the trimmed V and J ends, which lost 3 bases and 9 bases, there was a span of 9 bases.

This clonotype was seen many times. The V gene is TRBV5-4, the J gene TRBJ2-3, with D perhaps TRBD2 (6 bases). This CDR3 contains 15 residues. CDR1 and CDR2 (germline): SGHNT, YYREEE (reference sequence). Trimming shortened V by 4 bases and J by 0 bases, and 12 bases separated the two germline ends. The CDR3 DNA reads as TGTGCCAGCAGCCGGGAACGGGGGAGCACAGATACGCAGTATTTT. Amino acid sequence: CASSRERGSTDTQYF.

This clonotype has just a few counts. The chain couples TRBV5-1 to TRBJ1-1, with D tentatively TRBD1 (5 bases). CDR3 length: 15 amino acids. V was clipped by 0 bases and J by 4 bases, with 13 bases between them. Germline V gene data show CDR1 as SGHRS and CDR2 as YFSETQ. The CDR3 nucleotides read TGCGCCAGCAGCTTGGTCGGGGGGTTGAGCACTGAAGCTTTCTTT. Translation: CASSLVGGLSTEAFF. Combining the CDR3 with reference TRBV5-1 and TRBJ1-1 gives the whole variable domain KAGVTQTPRYLIKTRGQQVTLSCSPISGHRSVSWYQQTPGQGLQFLFEYFSETQRNKGNFPGRFSGRQFSNSRSEMNVSTLELGDSALYLCASSLVGGLSTEAFFGQGTRLTVV.

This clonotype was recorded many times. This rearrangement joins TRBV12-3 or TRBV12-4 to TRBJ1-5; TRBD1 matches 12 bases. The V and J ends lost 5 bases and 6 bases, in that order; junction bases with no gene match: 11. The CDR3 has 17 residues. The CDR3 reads CASSALPGQGAGQPQHF. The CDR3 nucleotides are TGTGCCAGCAGTGCTCTACCGGGACAGGGGGCAGGTCAGCCCCAGCATTTT.

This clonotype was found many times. CDR3 region: CASSPIEDEQFF. Here the CDR3 DNA reads TGCGCCAGCAGCCCGATAGAGGATGAGCAGTTCTTC. V and J are TRBV5-1 and TRBJ2-1, with D unclear. Trimming removed 4 bases from V and 8 bases from J, with 10 bases in between. The CDR3 consists of 12 residues. Looked up from germline, CDR1 is SGHRS and CDR2 is YFSETQ.

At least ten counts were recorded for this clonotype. Here the CDR3 DNA reads TGCAGCGTGGGGTGGACAGGGGGTCTCTACGAGCAGTACTTC. This encodes CSVGWTGGLYEQYF. The V gene is TRBV29-1, the J gene TRBJ2-7; 10 positions agree with TRBD1. J lost 3 bases, V lost 6 bases, and 8 bases had no gene match. The CDR3 totals 14 residues. Germline V lookup: CDR1 SQVTM, CDR2 ANQGSEA.